This T cell receptor beta chain was sequenced in a study of T cells in Graves' hyperthyroidism and ophthalmopathy (dated by TCRdb to 2018 to 2020). Study-level background: Peripheral blood was sampled at the time of initial diagnosis, prior to any treatment. After blood sampling, hyperthyroidism patients were treated with methimazole at a starting dose of 30 mg daily, and ophthalmopathy patients were treated with high-dose intravenous methylprednisolone. The study also compared thyroid tissue and blood T-cell repertoires from a handful of Graves' hyperthyroidism patients. An independent validation cohort of about 19 hyperthyroidism patients and 17 patients who later progressed to ophthalmopathy tested prospective prediction of ophthalmopathy. According to the paper, TCR Vbeta CDR3 sequencing was carried out on approximately 140 peripheral blood samples, which came from some 41 ophthalmopathy, about 75 hyperthyroidism and approximately 17 progressor patients. A discovery cohort of about a hundred patients, about 40 with Graves' ophthalmopathy and under 60 with stable Graves' hyperthyroidism, was used to find distinguishing TCR V-J signatures. The 100 or so discovery patients were divided at random into training and test sets in a 7:3 ratio.

Ophthalmopathy patients had moderately to severely active disease, Clinical Activity Score of at least 3, NOSPECS grade of at least 4, and duration under 3 months. Patients with uncontrolled infections, other autoimmune diseases, pregnancy or lactation were excluded. Diagnoses were based on clinical symptoms, serum thyroxine and TRAb, thyroid ultrasound and orbital computed tomography. Ficoll-Paque density gradient centrifugation was used to isolate PBMCs from around 10 ml of fresh peripheral blood. Trizol reagent was used to extract total RNA, and RNA quality was then checked on an Agilent 2100 Bioanalyzer. Only a few counts were recorded for this clonotype. Its antigen is currently not known. The input lacks base qualities; no much larger clone sits a single base away. General study outcomes and caveats: In cross-validation, a model built on a 13 V-J signature told ophthalmopathy apart from stable hyperthyroidism with under 90% sensitivity and around 81% specificity, and in testing the same model reached 80%/75%. In validation, the model predicted progression to ophthalmopathy a median of roughly 6.2 months before onset, with approximately 68% sensitivity and 72.22% specificity. No statistical method was used to set the sample size in advance, and investigators knew the group allocation. Most expanded thyroid clonotypes (frequency above 0.001) were also found in blood, which suggests that blood repertoires may mirror thyroid immune responses.

TCR beta CDR3 regions were amplified from RNA transcripts. A first-round RT-PCR of the TCR CDR3 used the HTBI primer set with the Qiagen OneStep RT-PCR kit. Libraries were constructed in a second round of multiplex PCR, after which size selection and purification were carried out. Sequencing of the libraries was done on an Illumina HiSeq2000 using paired-end 100 bp reads. The source study handled its data this way. SOAPnuke was used to process the raw data, with reads discarded if the reads contained adapters or uncalled bases, had a mean Phred below 15, or lacked an exact constant-primer or identifier match. COPE v1.2.5 was used to merge the high-quality paired reads, and each unique nucleotide sequence was defined as a clonotype. MiTCR v1.1 was used to align clonotypes to the IMGT TRBV, TRBD and TRBJ reference segments. Analysis was restricted to V-J combinations with a frequency above 0.0001, which covered roughly 99% of repertoires. The TCS score was defined as the ratio of F50 (clonal expansion) to E x V (chaos), calculated using BLOSUM62-based TCRdist between CDR3 peptides within each V-J. Welch's t-statistics and random forest reduced around 520 V-J features to around 14, which were used in a naive Bayes classifier (R e1071). The public sequencing data were trimmed at Q25 with fastp and processed into clonotypes with MiXCR by TCRdb, which kept only in-frame beta chains. Every CDR3 protein is listed once, alongside the most common genes and DNA of its rows. Here the V and J calls rest on TCRdb's processing, not on the authors' analysis. This sample comprises more than 450,000 distinct CDR3 sequences, 15% to 20% of them detected only once. The ten largest make up approximately 50% of the sample.

The CDR3 goes from the cysteine to the phenylalanine over 14 residues. The kept DNA is CDR3 alone, 42 bases in frame from the first base. CDR1 SGHRS and CDR2 YFSETQ were looked up in the germline V gene. Trimming costs V 4 bases and J 10 bases, and their ends lie 15 bases apart. This sequence was found in a man between 35 and 55 years old with Graves' ophthalmopathy. The chain joins TRBV5-1 to TRBJ2-6; 5 matching bases give a weak D call of TRBD1. The sequenced sample was blood. The DNA sequence is as follows: TGCGCCAGCAGCCCCCTTGACAGACCGAACGTCCTGACTTTC. This sequence encodes CASSPLDRPNVLTF.